This TCR beta chain was sequenced for a study of cytomegalovirus exposure and HLA in healthy donors. Germline CDR1 is MNHNS and CDR2 is SASEGT. Unmatched junction bases numbered 17, after V lost 5 bases and J lost 5 bases. The CDR3 covers 18 residues. Primers included in the PCR were 60 Vbeta and 13 Jbeta primers. Some clones are missing from TCRdb's copy, which holds only in-frame ones; the method was immunoSEQ multiplex PCR. The repertoire shows around 76,000 clones; the top ten hold under 0.9%. The chain joins TRBV6-1 to TRBJ2-7, with 11 bases matching TRBD2. The origin of this receptor is a boy aged 5-17 years in good health and CMV-seronegative. Sequenced material: PBMCs. The CDR3 DNA follows: TGTGCCAGCAGTCAAGTCCCCCTGTTAGCGGGGGGGTCCCACGAGCAGTACTTC. It is translated as CASSQVPLLAGGSHEQYF.